This paragraph reports one T cell receptor beta chain. Four PCR rounds used nested alpha and beta constant region primers plus the SP2 primer. Reverse transcription of blood and skin TCR RNA was primed at alpha and beta constant regions. TCRdb independently ran MiXCR on the 5' RACE reads; one entry per CDR3 protein. The sample has 56,000 or so distinct CDR3 sequences, 6% to 8.5% seen once. CDR1 and CDR2 from the germline V gene are MGHRA and YSYEKL. The CDR3 covers 15 residues. V was trimmed by 4 bases and J by 7 bases, leaving 16 bases between them. A UMI-containing oligonucleotide was joined by 3' ligation to the TCR cDNA template. Reverse transcription used DNase-treated unsorted total RNA, aiming for roughly 1 to 1000 ng. The data belong to a study of naive and memory T cell subsets.

The sequence was collected from a female donor in good health. The J gene is TRBJ1-4, the V gene TRBV4-1; D is unresolved. CDR3 residues: CASSLTEGTFEKLFF. As DNA, the CDR3 is TGCGCCAGCAGCCTTACCGAAGGCACTTTTGAAAAACTGTTTTTT.